Listed below are T cell receptor beta chains from one sample, sequenced in a study of blood T cell repertoires in COVID-19. Generated by immunoSEQ multiplex PCR, the TCRdb table keeps only in-frame clones and is missing some. This table holds around 450,000 clones, around 89% found once. Sequencing used peripheral blood. The receptors were sampled from a woman aged 30 to 39 with acute or convalescent COVID-19. Both conserved end residues are part of each CDR3. Fields, in order: D gene, clone size, J gene, V gene, CDR3 DNA, CDR3 protein. A D gene is named only where the DNA matches it firmly. Clone size, where shown, is once, few, many, or a class for clones that have expanded.

d_gene: -
abundance: -
j_gene: TRBJ1-1
v_gene: TRBV2
CDR3nt: TGTGCCAGCAGTGTGAGGGTAGCTGAAGCTTTCTTT
CDR3aa: CASSVRVAEAFF

d_gene: TRBD1
abundance: once
j_gene: TRBJ2-3
v_gene: TRBV3-1/TRBV3-2
CDR3nt: TGTGCCAGCAGCCTCTGGGGGACAGCCACCCGCAGGGGAGATACGCAGTATTTT
CDR3aa: CASSLWGTATRRGDTQYF

d_gene: TRBD1
abundance: -
j_gene: TRBJ2-2
v_gene: TRBV5-1
CDR3nt: TGCGCCAGCAGCCGGGACAGGGGTAACACCGGGGAGCTGTTTTTT
CDR3aa: CASSRDRGNTGELFF

d_gene: -
abundance: -
j_gene: TRBJ1-2
v_gene: TRBV6-1
CDR3nt: TGTGCCAGCAGTGATCTACAGCATGGCTACACCTTC
CDR3aa: CASSDLQHGYTF

d_gene: -
abundance: once
j_gene: TRBJ2-7
v_gene: TRBV9
CDR3nt: TGTGCCAGCAGCGGTACGGTCCTTCCCTACGAGCAGTACTTC
CDR3aa: CASSGTVLPYEQYF

d_gene: -
abundance: -
j_gene: TRBJ2-2
v_gene: TRBV3-1/TRBV3-2
CDR3nt: TGTGCCAGCAGCCGACTCGTCAACGAGTATACGCGAAATTTGAACACCGGGGAGCTGTTTTTT
CDR3aa: CASSRLVNEYTRNLNTGELFF

d_gene: -
abundance: -
j_gene: TRBJ1-1
v_gene: TRBV4-1
CDR3nt: TGCGCCAGCAGCCAAGAGGGGCCCCATGCAACAAACACTGAAGCTTTCTTT
CDR3aa: CASSQEGPHATNTEAFF

d_gene: -
abundance: -
j_gene: TRBJ2-7
v_gene: TRBV5-5
CDR3nt: TGTGCCAGCAGCTCGACAAACACCTACGAGCAGTACTTC
CDR3aa: CASSSTNTYEQYF

d_gene: -
abundance: -
j_gene: TRBJ2-1
v_gene: TRBV27
CDR3nt: TGTGCCAGCAGTTTAAAGGCGGGGAGGTCCTACAATGAGCAGTTCTTC
CDR3aa: CASSLKAGRSYNEQFF

d_gene: TRBD1
abundance: once
j_gene: TRBJ2-1
v_gene: TRBV27
CDR3nt: TGTGCCAGCAGTTTAGGACAGGGGCTAACCTACAATGAGCAGTTCTTC
CDR3aa: CASSLGQGLTYNEQFF

d_gene: -
abundance: -
j_gene: TRBJ1-4
v_gene: TRBV28
CDR3nt: TGTGCCAGCAGTATCGGGACATTAACAACTAATGAAAAACTGTTTTTT
CDR3aa: CASSIGTLTTNEKLFF

d_gene: -
abundance: -
j_gene: TRBJ1-6
v_gene: TRBV15
CDR3nt: TGTGCCACCAGCAGACCGGTTCGCTCCTATAATTCACCCCTCCACTTT
CDR3aa: CATSRPVRSYNSPLHF

d_gene: -
abundance: -
j_gene: TRBJ1-1
v_gene: TRBV3-1/TRBV3-2
CDR3nt: TGTGCCAGCAGCCAATTCTATGGGCAGGAAGCTTTCTTT
CDR3aa: CASSQFYGQEAFF

d_gene: -
abundance: -
j_gene: TRBJ2-7
v_gene: TRBV5-5
CDR3nt: TGTGCCAGCAGCTTGGAGGGTGGGGGCGGACAGAGAACCTACGAGCAGTACTTC
CDR3aa: CASSLEGGGGQRTYEQYF